The sequence of this T cell receptor (beta chain) was determined in a study of siplizumab effects on memory and regulatory T cells. Study outcomes and limitations: A major contribution to the alloresponse seemed to be made by naive T cells, which seemed more diverse than memory cells. Proliferating Tregs taken from siplizumab cultures were not shown to have a confirmed suppressive function. Neither a naive nor a memory phenotype was assignable to roughly 75-97% of proliferating CD4+ or CD8+ clones.

Worth noting for this clone: Antigen: not known.

Germline assignment: CDR1 MDHEN and CDR2 SYDVKM. This CDR3 spans 14 amino acids. The V gene lost 6 bases and the J gene lost 8 bases, with 16 bases spanning the gap. Assays were performed on about 100,000 TCR templates per sample. Here immunoSEQ multiplex PCR was the method, and the copy in TCRdb shows in-frame clones only, minus some. The data contain around 83,000 clones, around 90% of them singletons. V is TRBV28 and J is TRBJ1-4; weak D call: TRBD1 (5 bases). This TCR derives from a human donor in good health. Source material: CD4+ T cells sorted from blood. The CDR3 spells CASSSRKGREKLFF. In DNA, the CDR3 is TGTGCCAGCAGCTCCCGTAAGGGGAGAGAAAAACTGTTTTTT.